Below are 15 T cell receptor beta chains sequenced from a single sample in a study of T cells in women clearing cervical HPV infection. Sequenced by immunoSEQ multiplex PCR; TCRdb stores in-frame clones only, minus some. The sample has some 24,000 clones, and its top ten clones hold approximately 5.4%. Material: blood buffy coat. The receptors come from a woman between 18 and 70 years old with a cervical HPV16 infection that either progressed to CIN3+ or cleared (not recorded which).

Details on this clone: The observed sequence ends 3 residues before the CDR3 terminus, with the missing tail filled in from the germline J gene. The chain has TRBV13 and TRBJ2-7; 12 bases match TRBD1. After removal of 4 bases from V and 4 bases from J, the junction contained 17 bases not matched to a gene. CDR3 length: 19 residues. The germline V gene encodes CDR1 PRHDT and CDR2 FYEKMQ (reference sequence). CDR3 in amino acids: CASSSVGPLAGQGAYEQYF. The CDR3 DNA, read in part, is TGTGCCAGCAGCTCCGTTGGACCTCTGGCGGGACAGGGGGCGTACGAG.

A word on this clone: The read ends 3 residues shy of where the CDR3 ends; the end is completed using the germline J gene. This chain uses TRBV3-1 (or the pseudogene TRBV3-2) with TRBJ2-3, with 16 bases fitting TRBD2. Trimming at V came to 3 bases and at J to 6 bases, leaving 6 bases not matched to a gene. Germline loops: CDR1 LGHDT, CDR2 YNNKEL (reference sequence). This CDR3 region has 17 residues. The part of the CDR3 DNA that was read is TGTGCCAGCAGCCAGGGACTAGCGGGGGGGTCCGGGGATACG. Amino acids: CASSQGLAGGSGDT. The whole CDR3 protein is CASSQGLAGGSGDTQYF.

The CDR3 here is CASSTSYRGGAPLGNQPQYF. The DNA read from the CDR3 is TGTGCCAGTAGTACCTCCTATCGAGGGGGGGCCCCGCTCGGGAATCAGCCG. This chain links TRBV19 with TRBJ2-3, with TRBD2 as a possible D gene (7 bases). The CDR3 goes on 3 residues after the read ends, and that part is filled in from the germline J gene. CDR1 and CDR2 (germline): LNHDA, SQIVND (reference sequence). This CDR3 region has 20 residues. Full variable domain (missing parts from reference TRBV19 and TRBJ2-3): DGGITQSPKYLFRKEGQNVTLSCEQNLNHDAMYWYRQDPGQGLRLIYYSQIVNDFQKGDIAEGYSVSREKKESFPLTVTSAQKNPTAFYLCASSTSYRGGAPLGNQPQYFGPGTRLTVL.

Details on this clone: With the read ending 3 residues before the CDR3 end, the germline J gene is used to fill in that end. This chain links TRBV6-1 with TRBJ2-7, with 7 bases aligning to TRBD1. Germline CDR1 reads MNHNS; CDR2 reads SASEGT. V dropped 2 bases and J dropped 3; count of bases not matched to a gene: 1. This CDR3 is built from 13 residues. The part of the CDR3 DNA that was read is TGTGCCAGCAGTGAAAGGGACAGCTACGAG. Amino acids: CASSERDSYE. The whole CDR3 sequence reads CASSERDSYEQYF.

CDR3 DNA (partial): TGCAGTGCTTCCCGAACGGGGGAGACG. It specifies CSASRTGET. In full, the CDR3 reads CSASRTGETQYF. The genes are TRBV20-1 and TRBJ2-3, with D tentatively TRBD2 (6 bases). The read terminates 3 residues before the CDR3 end, so the remaining end is supplied by the germline J gene. This CDR3 region has 12 residues. Germline V gives CDR1 DFQATT, CDR2 SNEGSKA (reference sequence).

In the case of this clone: At the DNA level, this CDR3 is encoded by other sequences in the same sample as well. The part of the CDR3 DNA that was read is TGTGCCAGCTCACCACCGGTTCTCAGCGGTAGCACAGATACG. Encoded protein: CASSPPVLSGSTDT. The CDR3 as a whole reads CASSPPVLSGSTDTQYF. This rearrangement joins TRBV18 to TRBJ2-3, with D possibly being TRBD2 (5 bases). The observed sequence ends 3 residues before the CDR3 terminus, with the missing tail filled in from the germline J gene. CDR3 length equals 17 residues. Germline V CDR1 and CDR2: KGHSH, LQKENI. The V gene lost 0 bases and the J gene lost 0 bases, with 13 bases spanning the gap. Filled out from reference TRBV18 and TRBJ2-3, the complete variable domain reads NAGVMQNPRHLVRRRGQEARLRCSPMKGHSHVYWYRQLPEEGLKFMVYLQKENIIDESGMPKERFSAEFPKEGPSILRIQQVVRGDSAAYFCASSPPVLSGSTDTQYFGPGTRLTVL.

As concerns this clone: The read terminates 3 residues ahead of where the CDR3 ends, so the germline J gene completes it. The chain employs TRBV24-1 and TRBJ2-5, with a possible D match to TRBD2 (5 bases). V gave up 4 bases and J gave up 1 base, with 12 bases separating them. The CDR3 runs to 15 residues. CDR1 is KGHDR, CDR2 SFDVKD, per germline. CDR3 DNA (partial): TGTGCCACCAGTGACCCAGGACTGGGCCAAGAGACC. It codes for CATSDPGLGQET. The CDR3 in its entirety is CATSDPGLGQETQYF.

CDR3 DNA, as far as it was read: TGTGCCAGCAGGGGAGGACTAGCGACTCAAGAGACG. This encodes CASRGGLATQET. In full, the CDR3 is CASRGGLATQETQYF. V and J are TRBV7-9 and TRBJ2-3; TRBD2 matches 9 bases. The read ends 3 residues shy of where the CDR3 ends; the end is completed using the germline J gene. The CDR3 covers 15 residues. Germline V gene sequence: CDR1 SEHNR, CDR2 FQNEAQ (reference sequence).

Worth noting for this clone: The read ends 3 residues shy of where the CDR3 ends; the end is completed using the germline J gene. The chain employs TRBV30 and TRBJ1-5; possibly TRBD1 for D (5 bases). The V end was cut by 1 base, the J end by 3 bases, with 13 bases between. Germline lookup yields CDR1 GTSNPN and CDR2 SVGIG (reference sequence). There are 15 residues in the CDR3. The sequenced CDR3 bases are TGTGCCTGGAGTGGCGGGGCGACAGTCAATCAGCCC. Residues: CAWSGGATVNQP. The full CDR3 is CAWSGGATVNQPQHF.

Comment on this clone: The sequenced fragment ends 3 residues before the CDR3 boundary, so the rest is inferred from the germline J gene. The V and J genes are TRBV5-1 and TRBJ2-1; 14 nucleotides align to TRBD2. This CDR3 comprises 19 residues. V gave up 4 bases and J gave up 0 bases; unmatched junction bases: 9. Germline V gene lookup returns CDR1 SGHRS and CDR2 YFSETQ. The part of the CDR3 DNA that was read is TGCGCCAGCAGCCCGGGACTAGCGGGGGCCGACAGCTCCTACAATGAG. Protein product: CASSPGLAGADSSYNE. The full CDR3 sequence reads CASSPGLAGADSSYNEQFF.

Here the CDR3 reads CASSLGDRAEWAFF. The CDR3 DNA, read in part, is TGTGCCAGCAGCTTGGGGGACAGGGCAGAGTGG. The V gene is TRBV5-6, the J gene TRBJ1-1; 9 nucleotides agree with TRBD1. The read halts 3 residues ahead of the CDR3 end, with the missing end drawn from the germline J gene. This CDR3 is 14 amino acids long. Germline V gives CDR1 SGHDT, CDR2 YYEEEE.

A word on this clone: Sequencing ends 3 residues short of the CDR3 end; the germline J gene provides the rest. This chain links TRBV11-3 with TRBJ2-5; a possible D gene is TRBD2 (5 bases). This CDR3 region has 14 residues. The germline V gene has CDR1 SGHNT and CDR2 YENEEA. Trimming left V 4 bases short and J 3 bases short, with 12 bases between. CDR3 region: CASSSYGLEETQYF. Partial CDR3 DNA: TGTGCCAGCAGCTCGTACGGACTGGAAGAGACC.

Remarks on this clone: The sequenced fragment ends 3 residues before the CDR3 boundary, so the rest is inferred from the germline J gene. The V call is TRBV20-1, the J call TRBJ2-7; D may be TRBD1 (6 bases). This CDR3 comprises 16 residues. Between the trimmed V and J ends, which lost 4 bases and 0 bases, there was a span of 19 bases. The germline gives CDR1 DFQATT, CDR2 SNEGSKA (reference sequence). The sequenced CDR3 bases are TGCAGTGCTACGGGCAGGGGTACTGGTCCCTCCTACGAG. Translation gives CSATGRGTGPSYE. The full CDR3 reads CSATGRGTGPSYEQYF.

Turning to this clone: The CDR3 is cut off 3 residues early in the read; its end comes from the germline J gene. The chain carries TRBV12-3 or TRBV12-4 and TRBJ1-3; no firm D call. CDR3 size: 13 residues. The CDR3 region is CASSFRTSSGIYF. CDR3 DNA (partial): TGTGCCAGCAGTTTTAGGACTTCGTCCGGG.

As for this clone: The CDR3 is cut off 3 residues early in the read; its end comes from the germline J gene. The V call is TRBV5-1, the J call TRBJ2-2, with D possibly TRBD1 on 6 matching bases. The CDR3 totals 15 residues. CDR1 and CDR2 from the germline V gene are SGHRS and YFSETQ. Trimming left V 4 bases short and J 7 bases short, with 17 bases between. The CDR3 loop is CASSVLTGSLGELFF. Incomplete CDR3 DNA: TGCGCCAGCAGCGTCTTAACAGGGTCTCTCGGGGAG.